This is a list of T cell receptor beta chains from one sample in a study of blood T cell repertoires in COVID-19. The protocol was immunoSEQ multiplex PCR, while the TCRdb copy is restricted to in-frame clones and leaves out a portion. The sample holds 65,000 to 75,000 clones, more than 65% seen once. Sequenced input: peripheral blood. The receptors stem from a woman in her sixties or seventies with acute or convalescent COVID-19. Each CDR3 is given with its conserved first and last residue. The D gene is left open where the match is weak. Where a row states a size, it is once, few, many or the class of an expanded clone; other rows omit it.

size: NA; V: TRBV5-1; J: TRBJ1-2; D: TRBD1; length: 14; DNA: TGCGCCAGCAGTCCTCAGGGGGTGGACTATGGCTACACCTTC; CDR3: CASSPQGVDYGYTF
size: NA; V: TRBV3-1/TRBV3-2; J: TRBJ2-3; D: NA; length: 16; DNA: TGTGCCAGCAGCCAAGAATGGGGCTCTAGCACAGATACGCAGTATTTT; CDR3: CASSQEWGSSTDTQYF
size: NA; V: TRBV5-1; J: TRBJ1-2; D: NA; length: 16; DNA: TGCGCCAGCAGCCCAGACAGTTCAGCAGACATCTATGGCTACACCTTC; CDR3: CASSPDSSADIYGYTF
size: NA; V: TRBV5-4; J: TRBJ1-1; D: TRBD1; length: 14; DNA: TGTGCCAGCAGCTTTAGGGGGCGAAACACTGAAGCTTTCTTT; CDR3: CASSFRGRNTEAFF
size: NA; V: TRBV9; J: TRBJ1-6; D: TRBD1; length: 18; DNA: TGTGCCAGCAGCGCGACCCAGACAGGGGGCAGCTATAATTCACCCCTCCACTTT; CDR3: CASSATQTGGSYNSPLHF
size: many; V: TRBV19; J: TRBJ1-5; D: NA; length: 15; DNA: TGTGCCACCCAACCTGGGAGGCAACTTCTTACGCCCCAGCATTTT; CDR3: CATQPGRQLLTPQHF
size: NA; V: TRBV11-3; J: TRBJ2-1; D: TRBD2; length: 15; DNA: TGTGCCAGCAGCTCCCGGGAGGGGAGCTACAATGAGCAGTTCTTC; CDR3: CASSSREGSYNEQFF
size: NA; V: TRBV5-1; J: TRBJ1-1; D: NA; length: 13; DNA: TGCGCCAGCAGCCCTCAGGGCAACACTGAAGCTTTCTTT; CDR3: CASSPQGNTEAFF
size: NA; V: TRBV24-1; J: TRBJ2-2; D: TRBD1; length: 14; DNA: TGTGCCACCCGAGACAGGGACGCCACCGGGGAGCTGTTTTTT; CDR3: CATRDRDATGELFF
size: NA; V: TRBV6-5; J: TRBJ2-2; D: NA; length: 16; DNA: TGTGCCAGCAGTTACCGGGGGAGTCAGAACACCGGGGAGCTGTTTTTT; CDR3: CASSYRGSQNTGELFF
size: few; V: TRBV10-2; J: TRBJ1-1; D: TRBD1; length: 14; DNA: TGCGCCAGCAGAGAGATACAGGGGAGCACTGAAGCTTTCTTT; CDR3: CASREIQGSTEAFF
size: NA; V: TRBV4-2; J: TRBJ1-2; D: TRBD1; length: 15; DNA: TGTGCCAGCAGCCAAGATCATGGGACAGGTCAGGGCTACACCTTC; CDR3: CASSQDHGTGQGYTF
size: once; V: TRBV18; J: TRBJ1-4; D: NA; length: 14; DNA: TGTGCCAGCTCACCACGGGGAGCTAATGAAAAACTGTTTTTT; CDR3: CASSPRGANEKLFF
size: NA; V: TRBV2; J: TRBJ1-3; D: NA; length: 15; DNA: TGTGCCAGCAATCCCCGGACAGCCTCTGGAAACACCATATATTTT; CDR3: CASNPRTASGNTIYF
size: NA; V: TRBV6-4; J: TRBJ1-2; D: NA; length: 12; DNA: TGTGCCATCGAAACAGGGAAATATGGCTACACCTTC; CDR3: CAIETGKYGYTF
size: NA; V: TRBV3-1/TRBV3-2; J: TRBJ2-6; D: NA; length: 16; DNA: TGTGCCAGCAGCCCCAAGGGGTCCCCTGGGGCCAACGTCCTGACTTTC; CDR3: CASSPKGSPGANVLTF
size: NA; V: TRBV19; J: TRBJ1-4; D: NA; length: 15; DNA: TGTGCCAGTAGTATAGTGGCGGACACTGGGGAAAAACTGTTTTTT; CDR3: CASSIVADTGEKLFF
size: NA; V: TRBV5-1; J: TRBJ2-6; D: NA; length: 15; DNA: TGCGCCAGCAGCCCCGGGGGCTCTGGGGCCAACGTCCTGACTTTC; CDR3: CASSPGGSGANVLTF
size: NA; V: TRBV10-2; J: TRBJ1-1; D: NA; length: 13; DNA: TGCGCCAGTCGAGGGAAAATGAACACTGAAGCTTTCTTT; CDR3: CASRGKMNTEAFF
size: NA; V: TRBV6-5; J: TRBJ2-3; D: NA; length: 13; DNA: TGTGCCAGCAGTAGAGGACAGACAGATACGCAGTATTTT; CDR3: CASSRGQTDTQYF
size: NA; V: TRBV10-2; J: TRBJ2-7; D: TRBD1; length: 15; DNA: TGCGCCAGCAGTGACCTGGGACAGGGGTTAGGAGAGCAGTACTTC; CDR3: CASSDLGQGLGEQYF
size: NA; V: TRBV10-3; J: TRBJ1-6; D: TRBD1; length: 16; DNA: TGTGCCATCAGTGAGCCCGCCGGGACAGCTATTTCACCCCTCCACTTT; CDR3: CAISEPAGTAISPLHF
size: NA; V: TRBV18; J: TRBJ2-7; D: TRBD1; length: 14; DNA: TGTGCCAGCTCAAGCCGCGGGACAGGGAACGAGCAGTACTTC; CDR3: CASSSRGTGNEQYF
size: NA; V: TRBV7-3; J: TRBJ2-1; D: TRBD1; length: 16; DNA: TGTGCCAGCAGCCCCACCCGGGACAGGTCCTACAATGAGCAGTTCTTC; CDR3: CASSPTRDRSYNEQFF
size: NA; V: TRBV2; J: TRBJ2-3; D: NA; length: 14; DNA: TGTGCCAGCGAACTAGCGGACAGGACAGATACGCAGTATTTT; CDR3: CASELADRTDTQYF
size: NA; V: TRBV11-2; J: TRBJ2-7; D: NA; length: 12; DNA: TGTGCCAGCAGCTCGGGATTCTACGAGCAGTACTTC; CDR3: CASSSGFYEQYF
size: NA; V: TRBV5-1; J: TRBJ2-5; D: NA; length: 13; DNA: TGCGCCAGCAGCTTGGTTGGGGAGGAGACCCAGTACTTC; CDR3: CASSLVGEETQYF
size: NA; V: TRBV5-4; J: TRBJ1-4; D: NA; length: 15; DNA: TGTGCCAGCAGCCCGGGGGGTACAACTAATGAAAAACTGTTTTTT; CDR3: CASSPGGTTNEKLFF
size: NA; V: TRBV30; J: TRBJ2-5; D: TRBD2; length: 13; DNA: TGTGCCTGGGCTAGCGGTGCGTTAGAGACCCAGTACTTC; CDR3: CAWASGALETQYF
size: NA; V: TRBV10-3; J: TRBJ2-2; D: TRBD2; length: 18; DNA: TGTGCCATCAGCCCTGGGAGTGGCGGGGGGGCGAACACCGGGGAGCTGTTTTTT; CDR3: CAISPGSGGGANTGELFF
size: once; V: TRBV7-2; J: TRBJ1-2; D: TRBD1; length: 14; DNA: TGTGCCAGCAGCTCGGGACAGTTAAACTATGGCTACACCTTC; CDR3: CASSSGQLNYGYTF
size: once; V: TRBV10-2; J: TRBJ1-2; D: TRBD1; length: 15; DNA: TGCGCCAGCAGTGAGTTACAGGGGGCGCTTGATGGCTACACCTTC; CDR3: CASSELQGALDGYTF
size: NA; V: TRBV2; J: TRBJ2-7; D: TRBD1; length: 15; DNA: TGTGCCAGCAGTGCCTTTGTCGGACAGGTCTACGAGCAGTACTTC; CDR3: CASSAFVGQVYEQYF
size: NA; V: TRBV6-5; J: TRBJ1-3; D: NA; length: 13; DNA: TGTGCCAGCAGGGCTCCAGGGAGGCACACCATATATTTT; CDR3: CASRAPGRHTIYF
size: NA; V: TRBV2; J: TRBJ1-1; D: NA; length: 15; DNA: TGTGCCAGCAGTGCTCAACCGCCAGGGACTTCTGAAGCTTTCTTT; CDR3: CASSAQPPGTSEAFF
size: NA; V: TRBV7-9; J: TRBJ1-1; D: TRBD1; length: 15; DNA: TGTGCCAGCAGCCATGAGACAGGGCCTAACACTGAAGCTTTCTTT; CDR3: CASSHETGPNTEAFF
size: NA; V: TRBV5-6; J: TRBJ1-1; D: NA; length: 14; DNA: TGTGCCAGCAGCTTGTGGGGGCTAAACACTGAAGCTTTCTTT; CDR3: CASSLWGLNTEAFF
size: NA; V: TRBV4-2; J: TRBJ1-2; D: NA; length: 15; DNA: TGTGCCAGCAGCCAAGGAAGGGAGGTCAACTATGGCTACACCTTC; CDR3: CASSQGREVNYGYTF
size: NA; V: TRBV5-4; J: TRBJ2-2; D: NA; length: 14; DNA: TGTGCCAGCAGCTCGACAGGCAACACCGGGGAGCTGTTTTTT; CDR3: CASSSTGNTGELFF
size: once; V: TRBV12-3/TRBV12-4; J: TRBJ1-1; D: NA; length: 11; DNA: TGTGCCAGCAGTTTGGGGCAGAAAGCTTTCTTT; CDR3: CASSLGQKAFF
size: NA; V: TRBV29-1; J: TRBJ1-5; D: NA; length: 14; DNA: TGCAGCGTCCTGGACACATATAGCAATCAGCCCCAGCATTTT; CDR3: CSVLDTYSNQPQHF
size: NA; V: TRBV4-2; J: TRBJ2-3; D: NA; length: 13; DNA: TGTGCCAGCAGCCAAAGGGAGGCAGATACGCAGTATTTT; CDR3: CASSQREADTQYF
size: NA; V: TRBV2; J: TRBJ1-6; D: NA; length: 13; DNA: TGTGCCAGCATCGGTAAGGGGGATTCACCCCTCCACTTT; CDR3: CASIGKGDSPLHF
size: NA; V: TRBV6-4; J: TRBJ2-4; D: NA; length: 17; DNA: TGTGCCAGCACCGACCTGCGGCCCTACTTAGCCAAAAACATTCAGTACTTC; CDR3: CASTDLRPYLAKNIQYF
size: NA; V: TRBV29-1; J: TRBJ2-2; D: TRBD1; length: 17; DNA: TGCAGCGTTGAAGATCTAGGGGACAGGGGGAACACCGGGGAGCTGTTTTTT; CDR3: CSVEDLGDRGNTGELFF
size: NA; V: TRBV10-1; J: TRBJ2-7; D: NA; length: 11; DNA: TGCGCCAGCAGTGAGGGCAGCGAGCAGTACTTC; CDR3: CASSEGSEQYF
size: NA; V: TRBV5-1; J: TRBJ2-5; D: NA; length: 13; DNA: TGCGCCAGCAGCTTGGCAGGGTCAGAGACCCAGTACTTC; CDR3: CASSLAGSETQYF
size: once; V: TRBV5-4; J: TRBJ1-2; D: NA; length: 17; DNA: TGTGCCAGCAGCTTTTCTAGGGACTCTAGGGCCAACTATGGCTACACCTTC; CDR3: CASSFSRDSRANYGYTF
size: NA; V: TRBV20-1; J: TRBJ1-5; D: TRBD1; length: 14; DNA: TGCAGTGCTAGTACAGGGGGCAGCAATCAGCCCCAGCATTTT; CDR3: CSASTGGSNQPQHF
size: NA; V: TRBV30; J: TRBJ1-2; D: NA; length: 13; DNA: TGTGCCTGGAGGGATGGGGGGGGCTATGGCTACACCTTC; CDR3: CAWRDGGGYGYTF
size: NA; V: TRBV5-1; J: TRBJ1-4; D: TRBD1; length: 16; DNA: TGCGCCAGCAGCTTGGAGACAGGGGGGTTTAATGAAAAACTGTTTTTT; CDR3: CASSLETGGFNEKLFF
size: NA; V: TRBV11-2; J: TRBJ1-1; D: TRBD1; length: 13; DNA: TGTGCCAGCAGCTTAGAACCAGGGGGCTCGGCTTTCTTT; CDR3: CASSLEPGGSAFF
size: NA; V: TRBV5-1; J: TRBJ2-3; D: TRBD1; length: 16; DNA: TGCGCCAGCAGCTTGGGGGGGACAGCTAGCACAGATACGCAGTATTTT; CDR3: CASSLGGTASTDTQYF
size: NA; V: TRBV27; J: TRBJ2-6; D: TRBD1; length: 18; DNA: TGTGCCAGCAGTTTCGCGGGACAGGGAACGGCTGGGGCCAACGTCCTGACTTTC; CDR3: CASSFAGQGTAGANVLTF